The clone carrying this T cell receptor (beta chain) was seen a handful of times. Its antigen remains unknown. The data were obtained in a study of T-cell memory formation after mild COVID-19. General study findings and limits: Cross-reactive memory appears to have joined, as suggested by some responding clones showing up in pre-infection memory. CD4/CD8 balance characterized clones contracting day 15 to 85, and CD4+ skew characterized later expanders.

MiXCR, applied by TCRdb to the 5' RACE reads, yields one record per CDR3 protein. The sample has under 300,000 distinct CDR3 sequences, 8% to 9.5% seen once. Sample: PBMCs or a T cell subset sorted from them (not recorded which). The clonotype originates from a man in his late teens or twenties who had mild COVID-19 (a few samples of this study predate the infection). Cell type and time point are not known.

CDR3 residues: CASSSPGQGRIFEQFF. The CDR3 DNA follows: TGTGCCAGCAGCTCCCCCGGACAGGGTAGAATTTTCGAGCAGTTCTTC. The chain couples TRBV11-2 to TRBJ2-1; 8 positions agree with TRBD1. The J segment lost 10 bases and the V segment lost 4 bases, leaving 15 bases of the junction unmatched. Germline V gene data show CDR1 as SGHAT and CDR2 as FQNNGV. CDR3 size: 16 residues.